This T cell receptor beta chain was recorded in a study of CD8 T cells in Susac syndrome. Study-wide background: Within the sequenced group of Susac syndrome patients, roughly six showed active disease and fewer than 10 were in remission.

Through negative isolation, CD4+ and CD8+ T cells were obtained, while TEMRA cells were enriched using FACS. This CDR3 is built from 13 residues. Deletions cut 8 bases from V and 6 bases from J, with 15 bases between. Germline CDR1 MRHNA, CDR2 SNTAGT. RNA was extracted with the RNeasy kit, and a quantity of roughly 0.5 to 1 ug was reverse transcribed using random hexamers. TCRdb passed the immunoSEQ multiplex PCR reads through MiXCR, listing each CDR3 protein once. The top ten hold approximately 0.3% of the sample, which has some 97,000 distinct CDR3 sequences, 95% seen once. Sequencing was done on a sample of CD8+ T cells from PBMCs. This chain uses TRBV6-4 with TRBJ2-3, with a weak D call TRBD1 (5 bases). This TCR came from a human donor with Susac syndrome. CDR3 protein: CASSDRAQDTQYF. CDR3 sequence (DNA): TGTGCCAGCTCCGACAGAGCACAGGATACGCAGTATTTT.